This is a list of T cell receptor beta chains from one sample in a study of early T cells in non-severe SARS-CoV-2 infection. Each CDR3 protein is one row after TCRdb ran MiXCR on the 5' RACE reads. The data hold 50,000 to 60,000 distinct CDR3 sequences, with around 8.6% observed a single time. Sequenced here: whole blood, sampled at baseline. Receptor source: an adult who was a healthcare worker with PCR-confirmed SARS-CoV-2 infection or an uninfected control (not recorded which). Both conserved end residues are part of each CDR3. Fields, in order: V gene, CDR3 length, J gene, clone size, D gene, CDR3 DNA, CDR3 protein. A D gene is named only where the DNA matches it firmly. For some rows the clone size is stated as once, few or many, or as a class when expanded; others skip it.

v_gene: TRBV20-1; len: 12; j_gene: TRBJ2-1; abundance: few; d_gene: .; CDR3nt: TGCAGTGCCACCGATAGATCCCATGAGCAGTTCTTC; CDR3aa: CSATDRSHEQFF
v_gene: TRBV21-1; len: 15; j_gene: TRBJ2-5; abundance: few; d_gene: .; CDR3nt: TGTGCCAGCAGCAAAGTGGGCAGAGGACGCGAGACCCAGTACTTC; CDR3aa: CASSKVGRGRETQYF
v_gene: TRBV4-1; len: 14; j_gene: TRBJ2-7; abundance: .; d_gene: .; CDR3nt: TGCGCCAGCAGCCAAGAAATAGGGACCTACGAGCAGTACTTC; CDR3aa: CASSQEIGTYEQYF
v_gene: TRBV7-3; len: 12; j_gene: TRBJ2-7; abundance: many; d_gene: .; CDR3nt: TGTGCCAGCAGCCCAGGCCTGGGGGAGCAGTACTTC; CDR3aa: CASSPGLGEQYF
v_gene: TRBV6-5; len: 17; j_gene: TRBJ2-1; abundance: few; d_gene: TRBD2; CDR3nt: TGTGCCAGCAGTCGGCTAGCTGCGGGAGGGCACTACAATGAGCAGTTCTTC; CDR3aa: CASSRLAAGGHYNEQFF
v_gene: TRBV7-8; len: 15; j_gene: TRBJ2-5; abundance: few; d_gene: .; CDR3nt: TGTGCCAGCAGCTTAGTGGGGGCTATTCTGGAGACCCAGTACTTC; CDR3aa: CASSLVGAILETQYF
v_gene: TRBV7-9; len: 16; j_gene: TRBJ2-3; abundance: .; d_gene: TRBD2; CDR3nt: TGTGCCAGCAGCCCGTACCTAGCGGGAGGGCGAGATACGCAGTATTTT; CDR3aa: CASSPYLAGGRDTQYF
v_gene: TRBV5-4; len: 17; j_gene: TRBJ2-1; abundance: .; d_gene: TRBD2; CDR3nt: TGTGCCAGCAGCTTGAGGCGACTAGCGGGAGTTCAAGATGAGCAGTTCTTC; CDR3aa: CASSLRRLAGVQDEQFF
v_gene: TRBV6-5; len: 15; j_gene: TRBJ2-3; abundance: few; d_gene: .; CDR3nt: TGTGCCAGCAGTTTCGGGTTCGTTCGCACAGATACGCAGTATTTT; CDR3aa: CASSFGFVRTDTQYF
v_gene: TRBV2; len: 16; j_gene: TRBJ1-1; abundance: few; d_gene: .; CDR3nt: TGTGCCAGCAGGGCCCCGGACAGATCCGTGAACACTGAAGCTTTCTTT; CDR3aa: CASRAPDRSVNTEAFF
v_gene: TRBV6-1; len: 12; j_gene: TRBJ1-2; abundance: few; d_gene: .; CDR3nt: TGTGCCAGCACTGGGACACTCTATGGCTACACCTTC; CDR3aa: CASTGTLYGYTF
v_gene: TRBV7-2; len: 15; j_gene: TRBJ2-5; abundance: few; d_gene: .; CDR3nt: TGTGCCAGCAGCACCTCTTGGGGGTACCAAGAGACCCAGTACTTC; CDR3aa: CASSTSWGYQETQYF
v_gene: TRBV19; len: 15; j_gene: TRBJ1-5; abundance: many; d_gene: TRBD1; CDR3nt: TGTGCCAGTAGTACTGGGACAGGTTCGGCTCAGCCCCAGCATTTT; CDR3aa: CASSTGTGSAQPQHF
v_gene: TRBV24-1; len: 15; j_gene: TRBJ2-2; abundance: once; d_gene: .; CDR3nt: TGTGCCACCAGGGAGGGGGGATTGAACACCGGGGAGCTGTTTTTT; CDR3aa: CATREGGLNTGELFF
v_gene: TRBV7-6; len: 15; j_gene: TRBJ2-7; abundance: few; d_gene: .; CDR3nt: TGTGCCAGCAGCTTAGACCCCGGGACGGCTTACGAGCAGTACTTC; CDR3aa: CASSLDPGTAYEQYF
v_gene: TRBV7-9; len: 15; j_gene: TRBJ2-7; abundance: .; d_gene: TRBD2; CDR3nt: TGTGCCAGCAGCCACGGACTAGCGCCCCCCTACGAGCAGTACTTC; CDR3aa: CASSHGLAPPYEQYF
v_gene: TRBV20-1; len: 13; j_gene: TRBJ2-5; abundance: .; d_gene: TRBD1; CDR3nt: TGCAGTGCTAGAGCGACAGGGCGAGAGACCCAGTACTTC; CDR3aa: CSARATGRETQYF
v_gene: TRBV7-9; len: 15; j_gene: TRBJ2-1; abundance: few; d_gene: TRBD2; CDR3nt: TGTGCCAGCAGCGTGAGCGGGGTCTCCTACAATGAGCAGTTCTTC; CDR3aa: CASSVSGVSYNEQFF
v_gene: TRBV6-1; len: 12; j_gene: TRBJ1-1; abundance: many; d_gene: .; CDR3nt: TGTGCCAGCAGTGAAGTGACCCCCACCGCTTTCTTT; CDR3aa: CASSEVTPTAFF
v_gene: TRBV24-1; len: 13; j_gene: TRBJ1-1; abundance: .; d_gene: .; CDR3nt: TGTGCCACCAGTGATTGGACGGGCACTGAAGCTTTCTTT; CDR3aa: CATSDWTGTEAFF
v_gene: TRBV20-1; len: 13; j_gene: TRBJ2-5; abundance: .; d_gene: .; CDR3nt: TGCAGTGCGGCTAGGGGGTTCGCAGAGACCCAGTACTTC; CDR3aa: CSAARGFAETQYF
v_gene: TRBV4-2; len: 16; j_gene: TRBJ2-7; abundance: few; d_gene: TRBD1; CDR3nt: TGTGCCAGCAGCCAGGCTGCAGGGGGCGCGGGTTACGAGCAGTACTTC; CDR3aa: CASSQAAGGAGYEQYF